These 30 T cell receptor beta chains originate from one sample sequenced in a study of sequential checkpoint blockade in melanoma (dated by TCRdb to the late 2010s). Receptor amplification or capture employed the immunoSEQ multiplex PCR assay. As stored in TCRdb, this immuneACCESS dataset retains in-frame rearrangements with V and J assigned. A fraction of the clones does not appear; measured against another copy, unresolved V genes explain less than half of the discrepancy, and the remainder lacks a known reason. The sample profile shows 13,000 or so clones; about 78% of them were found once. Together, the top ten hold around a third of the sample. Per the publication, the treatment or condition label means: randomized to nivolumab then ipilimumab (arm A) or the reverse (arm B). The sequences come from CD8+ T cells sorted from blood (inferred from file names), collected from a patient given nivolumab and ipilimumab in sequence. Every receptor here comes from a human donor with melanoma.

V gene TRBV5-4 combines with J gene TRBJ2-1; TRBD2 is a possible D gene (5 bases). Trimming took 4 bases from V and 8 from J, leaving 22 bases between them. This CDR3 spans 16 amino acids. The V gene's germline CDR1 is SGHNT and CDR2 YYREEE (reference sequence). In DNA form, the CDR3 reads TGTGCCAGCAGCGCTGAGGGAGTCCCCTTGGGCGATGAGCAGTTCTTC. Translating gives CASSAEGVPLGDEQFF.

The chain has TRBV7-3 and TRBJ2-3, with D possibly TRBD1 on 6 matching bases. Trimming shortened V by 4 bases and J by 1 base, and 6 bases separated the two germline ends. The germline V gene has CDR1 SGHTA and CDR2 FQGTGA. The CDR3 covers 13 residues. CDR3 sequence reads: CASSWTGTDTQYF. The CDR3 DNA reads TGTGCCAGCAGCTGGACAGGCACAGATACGCAGTATTTT.

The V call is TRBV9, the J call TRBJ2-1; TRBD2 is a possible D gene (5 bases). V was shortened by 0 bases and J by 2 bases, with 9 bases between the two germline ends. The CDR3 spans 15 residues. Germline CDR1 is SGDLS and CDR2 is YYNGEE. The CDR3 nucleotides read TGTGCCAGCAGCGTAGGAGGGAACCCCTACAATGAGCAGTTCTTC. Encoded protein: CASSVGGNPYNEQFF.

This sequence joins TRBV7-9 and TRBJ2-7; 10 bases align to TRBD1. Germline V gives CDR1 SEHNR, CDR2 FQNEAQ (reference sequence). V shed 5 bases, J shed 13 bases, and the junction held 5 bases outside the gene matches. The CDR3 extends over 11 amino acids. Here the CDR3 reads CASSPGTGVYF. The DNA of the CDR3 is TGTGCCAGCAGCCCAGGGACAGGGGTTTACTTC.

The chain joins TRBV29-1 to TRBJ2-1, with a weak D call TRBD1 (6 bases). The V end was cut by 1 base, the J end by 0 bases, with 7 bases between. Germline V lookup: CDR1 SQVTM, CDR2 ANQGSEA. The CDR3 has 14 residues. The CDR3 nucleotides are TGCAGCGTTGAAGGCAGGGGCTCCTACAATGAGCAGTTCTTC. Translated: CSVEGRGSYNEQFF.

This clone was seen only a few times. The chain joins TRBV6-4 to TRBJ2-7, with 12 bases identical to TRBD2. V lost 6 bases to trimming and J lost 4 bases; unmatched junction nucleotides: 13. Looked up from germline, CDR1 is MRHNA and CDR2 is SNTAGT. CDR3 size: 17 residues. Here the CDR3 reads CASSQDETTSGGYEQYF. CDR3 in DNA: TGTGCCAGCAGCCAAGATGAAACCACTAGCGGGGGGTACGAGCAGTACTTC.

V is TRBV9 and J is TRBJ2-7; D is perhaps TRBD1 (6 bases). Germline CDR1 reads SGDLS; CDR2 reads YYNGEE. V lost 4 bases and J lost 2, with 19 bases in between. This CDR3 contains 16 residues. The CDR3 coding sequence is TGTGCCAGCAGCCCAATAGAACGACAGGCCGCCTACGAGCAGTACTTC. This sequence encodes CASSPIERQAAYEQYF.

CDR3 loop: CASSFNEQYF. CDR3 bases: TGTGCCAGCAGCTTCAACGAGCAGTACTTC. This rearrangement joins TRBV11-2 to TRBJ2-7; D ambiguous. V dropped 3 bases and J dropped 5 bases, with 2 bases sitting between them. The CDR3 sequence is 10 residues long. Germline loops: CDR1 SGHAT, CDR2 FQNNGV.

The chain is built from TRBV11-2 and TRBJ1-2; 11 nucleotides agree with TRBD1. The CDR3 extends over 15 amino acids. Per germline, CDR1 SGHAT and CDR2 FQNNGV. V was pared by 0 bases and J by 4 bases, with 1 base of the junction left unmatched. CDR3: CASSLEGTGGYGYTF. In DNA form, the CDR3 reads TGTGCCAGCAGCTTAGAGGGGACAGGGGGCTATGGCTACACCTTC.

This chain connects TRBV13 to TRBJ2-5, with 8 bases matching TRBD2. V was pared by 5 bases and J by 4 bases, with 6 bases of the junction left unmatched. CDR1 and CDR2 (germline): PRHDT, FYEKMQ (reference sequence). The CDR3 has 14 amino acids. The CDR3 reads CASSPGRGGETQYF. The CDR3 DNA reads TGTGCCAGCAGCCCAGGACGGGGGGGAGAGACCCAGTACTTC. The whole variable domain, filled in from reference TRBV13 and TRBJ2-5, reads AAGVIQSPRHLIKEKRETATLKCYPIPRHDTVYWYQQGPGQDPQFLISFYEKMQSDKGSIPDRFSAQQFSDYHSELNMSSLELGDSALYFCASSPGRGGETQYFGPGTRLLVL.

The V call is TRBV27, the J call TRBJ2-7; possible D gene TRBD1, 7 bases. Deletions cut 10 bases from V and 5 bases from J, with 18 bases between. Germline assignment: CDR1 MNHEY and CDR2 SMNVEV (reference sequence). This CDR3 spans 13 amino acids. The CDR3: CAIARDSRHEQYF. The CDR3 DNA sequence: TGTGCCATCGCGCGGGACAGTCGGCACGAGCAGTACTTC.

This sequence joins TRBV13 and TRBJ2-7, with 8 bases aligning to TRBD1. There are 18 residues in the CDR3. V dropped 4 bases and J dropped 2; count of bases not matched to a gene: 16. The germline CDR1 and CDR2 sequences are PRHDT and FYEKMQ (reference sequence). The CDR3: CASSSSGTGILWTYEQYF. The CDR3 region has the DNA TGTGCCAGCAGCTCCTCCGGGACAGGAATACTGTGGACCTACGAGCAGTACTTC.

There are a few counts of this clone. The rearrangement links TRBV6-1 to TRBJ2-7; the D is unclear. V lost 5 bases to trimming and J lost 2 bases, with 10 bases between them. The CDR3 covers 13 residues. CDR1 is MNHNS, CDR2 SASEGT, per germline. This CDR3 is CASSIQAAYEQYF. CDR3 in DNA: TGTGCCAGCAGTATCCAGGCTGCCTACGAGCAGTACTTC.

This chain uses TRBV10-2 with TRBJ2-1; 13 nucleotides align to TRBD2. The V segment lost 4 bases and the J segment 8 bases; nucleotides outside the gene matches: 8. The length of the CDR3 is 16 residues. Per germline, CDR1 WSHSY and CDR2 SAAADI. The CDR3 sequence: CASSAPGLAGFDEQFF. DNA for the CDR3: TGCGCCAGCAGTGCTCCGGGACTAGCGGGATTCGATGAGCAGTTCTTC.

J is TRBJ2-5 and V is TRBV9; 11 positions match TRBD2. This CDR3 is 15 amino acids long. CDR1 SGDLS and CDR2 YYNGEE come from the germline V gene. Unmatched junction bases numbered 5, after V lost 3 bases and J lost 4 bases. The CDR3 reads CASSGASGRTETQYF. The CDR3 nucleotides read TGTGCCAGCAGCGGGGCTAGCGGGAGGACAGAGACCCAGTACTTC. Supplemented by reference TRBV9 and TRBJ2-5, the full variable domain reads DSGVTQTPKHLITATGQRVTLRCSPRSGDLSVYWYQQSLDQGLQFLIQYYNGEERAKGNILERFSAQQFPDLHSELNLSSLELGDSALYFCASSGASGRTETQYFGPGTRLLVL.

For the CDR3, the DNA is TGCGCCAGCAGCCAAGAAGTCCCAGGAAGCTCCTACAATGAGCAGTTCTTC. This encodes CASSQEVPGSSYNEQFF. The V gene is TRBV4-3, the J gene TRBJ2-1; D gene ambiguous. V dropped 0 bases and J dropped 0 bases, with 12 bases sitting between them. The CDR3 totals 17 residues. Germline V CDR1 and CDR2: LGHNA, YSLEER.

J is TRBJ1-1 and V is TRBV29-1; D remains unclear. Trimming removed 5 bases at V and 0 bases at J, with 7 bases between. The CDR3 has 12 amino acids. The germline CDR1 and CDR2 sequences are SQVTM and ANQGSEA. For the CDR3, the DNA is TGCAGCGTTCTGACTATGAACACTGAAGCTTTCTTT. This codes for CSVLTMNTEAFF.

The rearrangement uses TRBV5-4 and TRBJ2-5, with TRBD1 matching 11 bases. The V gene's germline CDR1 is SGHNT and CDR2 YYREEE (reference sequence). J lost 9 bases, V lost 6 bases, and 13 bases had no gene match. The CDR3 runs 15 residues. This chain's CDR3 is CASTQDRGRPTAQYF. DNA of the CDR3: TGTGCCAGCACCCAGGACAGGGGGCGTCCCACGGCCCAGTACTTC.

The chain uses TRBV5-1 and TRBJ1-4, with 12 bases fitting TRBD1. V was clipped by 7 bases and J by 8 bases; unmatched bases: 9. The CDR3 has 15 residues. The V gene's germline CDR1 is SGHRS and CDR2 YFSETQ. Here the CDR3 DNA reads TGCGCCAGCCGTCGGGACAGGGGGCGCGAAGAAAAACTGTTTTTT. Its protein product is CASRRDRGREEKLFF.

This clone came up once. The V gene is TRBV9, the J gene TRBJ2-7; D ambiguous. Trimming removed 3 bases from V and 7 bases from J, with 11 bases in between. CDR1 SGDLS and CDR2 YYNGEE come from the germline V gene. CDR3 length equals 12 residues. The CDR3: CASSGFSREQYF. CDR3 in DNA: TGTGCCAGCAGCGGTTTTAGCCGGGAGCAGTACTTC.

The CDR3 sequence is CASRAGEADTQYF. In DNA, the CDR3 is TGCGCCAGCAGGGCGGGAGAGGCGGATACGCAGTATTTT. The V gene is TRBV4-1, the J gene TRBJ2-3; TRBD2 aligns across 7 bases. Trimming cost V 6 bases and J 6 bases; bases outside gene matches: 6. Germline CDR1 MGHRA, CDR2 YSYEKL. The CDR3 runs to 13 residues.

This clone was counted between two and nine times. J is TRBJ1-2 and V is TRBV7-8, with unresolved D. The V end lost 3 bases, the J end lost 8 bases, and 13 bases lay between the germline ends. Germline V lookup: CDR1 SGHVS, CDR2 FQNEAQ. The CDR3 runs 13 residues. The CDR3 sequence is CASSFLPERGYTF. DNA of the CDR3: TGTGCCAGCAGCTTCCTGCCCGAGAGAGGCTACACCTTC.

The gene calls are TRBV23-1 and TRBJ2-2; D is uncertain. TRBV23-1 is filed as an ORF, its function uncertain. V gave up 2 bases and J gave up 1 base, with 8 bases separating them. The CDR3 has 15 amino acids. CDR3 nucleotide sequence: TGCGCCAGCAGTCAAAGGAGCGAGAACACCGGGGAGCTGTTTTTT. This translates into CASSQRSENTGELFF.

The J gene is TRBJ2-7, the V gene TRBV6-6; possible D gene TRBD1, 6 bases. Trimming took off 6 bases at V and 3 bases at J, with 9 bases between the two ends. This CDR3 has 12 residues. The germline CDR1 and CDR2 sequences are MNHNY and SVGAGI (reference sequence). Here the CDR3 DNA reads TGTGCCAGCAGAGACAGGTTCTACGAGCAGTACTTC. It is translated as CASRDRFYEQYF.

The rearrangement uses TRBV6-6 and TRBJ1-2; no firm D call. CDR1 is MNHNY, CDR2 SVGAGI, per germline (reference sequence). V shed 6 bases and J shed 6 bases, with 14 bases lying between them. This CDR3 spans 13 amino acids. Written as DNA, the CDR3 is TGTGCCAGCAGCACCAGCGTTTCAGATGGCTACACCTTC. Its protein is CASSTSVSDGYTF.

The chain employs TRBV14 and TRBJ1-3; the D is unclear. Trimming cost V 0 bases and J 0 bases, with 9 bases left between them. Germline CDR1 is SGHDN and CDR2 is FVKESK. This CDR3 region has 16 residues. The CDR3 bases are TGTGCCAGCAGCCAAGATCCAACAGACTCTGGAAACACCATATATTTT. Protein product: CASSQDPTDSGNTIYF.

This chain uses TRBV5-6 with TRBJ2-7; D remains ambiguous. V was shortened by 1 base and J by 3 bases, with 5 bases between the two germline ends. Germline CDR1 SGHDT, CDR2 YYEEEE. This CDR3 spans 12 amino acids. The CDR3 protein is CASSLRGYEQYF. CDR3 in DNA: TGTGCCAGCAGCTTGCGAGGCTACGAGCAGTACTTC.

As DNA, the CDR3 is TGTGCCAGCAGTTTCCCAGGGCACACCGGGGAGCTGTTTTTT. It specifies CASSFPGHTGELFF. This rearrangement joins TRBV27 to TRBJ2-2, with a weak D call TRBD1 (5 bases). The CDR3 is made up of 14 amino acids. The germline gives CDR1 MNHEY, CDR2 SMNVEV (reference sequence). V dropped 3 bases and J dropped 3 bases, with 8 bases sitting between them.

For the CDR3, the DNA is TGTGCCAGCAGCCGAACCGGGACTGGGGATCGGAACACTGAAGCTTTCTTT. It is translated as CASSRTGTGDRNTEAFF. The chain couples TRBV7-8 to TRBJ1-1, with TRBD1 as a possible D gene (5 bases). The CDR3 runs 17 residues. The V end was cut by 5 bases, the J end by 1 base, with 20 bases between. CDR1 is SGHVS and CDR2 is FQNEAQ in the germline V gene.

The CDR3 sequence is CASSPGTSGGREQYF. Written as DNA, the CDR3 is TGTGCCAGCAGCCCAGGGACTAGCGGGGGGAGGGAGCAGTACTTC. This sequence joins TRBV9 and TRBJ2-7, with TRBD2 matching 15 bases. CDR3 size: 15 residues. Germline V gives CDR1 SGDLS, CDR2 YYNGEE. The V gene end was trimmed by 4 bases and the J gene end by 7 bases; junction bases not matched to a gene: 6.